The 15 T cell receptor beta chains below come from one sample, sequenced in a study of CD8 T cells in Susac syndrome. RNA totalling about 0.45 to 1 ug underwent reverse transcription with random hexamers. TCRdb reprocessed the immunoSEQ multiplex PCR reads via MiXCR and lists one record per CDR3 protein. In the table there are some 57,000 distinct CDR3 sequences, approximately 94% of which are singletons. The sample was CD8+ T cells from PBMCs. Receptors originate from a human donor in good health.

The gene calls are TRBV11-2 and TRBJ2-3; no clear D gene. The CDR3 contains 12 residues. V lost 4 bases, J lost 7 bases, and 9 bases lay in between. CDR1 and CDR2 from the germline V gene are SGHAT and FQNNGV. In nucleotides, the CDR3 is TGTGCCAGCAGCTCCCCGGTAAATACGCAGTATTTT. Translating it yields CASSSPVNTQYF. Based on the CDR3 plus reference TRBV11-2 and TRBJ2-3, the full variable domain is EAGVAQSPRYKIIEKRQSVAFWCNPISGHATLYWYQQILGQGPKLLIQFQNNGVVDDSQLPKDRFSAERLKGVDSTLKIQPAKLEDSAVYLCASSSPVNTQYFGPGTRLTVL.

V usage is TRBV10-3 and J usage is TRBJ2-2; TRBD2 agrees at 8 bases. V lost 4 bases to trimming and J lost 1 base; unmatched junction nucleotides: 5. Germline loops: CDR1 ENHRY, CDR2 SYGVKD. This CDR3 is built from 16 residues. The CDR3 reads CAISGASGGNTGELFF. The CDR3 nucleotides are TGTGCCATCAGTGGTGCGAGCGGGGGGAACACCGGGGAGCTGTTTTTT.

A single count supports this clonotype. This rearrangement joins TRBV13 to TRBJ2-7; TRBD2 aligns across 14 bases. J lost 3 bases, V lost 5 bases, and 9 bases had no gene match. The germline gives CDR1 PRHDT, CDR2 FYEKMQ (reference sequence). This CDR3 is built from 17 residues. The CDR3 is CASSLGTSGGLFYEQYF. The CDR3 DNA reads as TGTGCCAGCAGCCTCGGGACTAGCGGGGGCCTATTCTACGAGCAGTACTTC.

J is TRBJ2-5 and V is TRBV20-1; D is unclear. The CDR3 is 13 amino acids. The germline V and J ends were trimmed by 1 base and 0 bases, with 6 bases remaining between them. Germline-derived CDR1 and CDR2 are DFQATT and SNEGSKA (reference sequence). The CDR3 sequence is CSARGRHQETQYF. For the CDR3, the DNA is TGCAGTGCTAGAGGGCGACACCAAGAGACCCAGTACTTC.

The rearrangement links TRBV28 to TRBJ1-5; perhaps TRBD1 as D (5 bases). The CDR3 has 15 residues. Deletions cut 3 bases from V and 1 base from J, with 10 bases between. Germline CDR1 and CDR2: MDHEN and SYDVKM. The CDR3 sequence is CASSLQGWSNQPQHF. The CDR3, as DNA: TGTGCCAGCAGTTTGCAGGGATGGAGCAATCAGCCCCAGCATTTT. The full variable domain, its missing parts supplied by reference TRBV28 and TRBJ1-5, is DVKVTQSSRYLVKRTGEKVFLECVQDMDHENMFWYRQDPGLGLRLIYFSYDVKMKEKGDIPEGYSVSREKKERFSLILESASTNQTSMYLCASSLQGWSNQPQHFGDGTRLSIL.

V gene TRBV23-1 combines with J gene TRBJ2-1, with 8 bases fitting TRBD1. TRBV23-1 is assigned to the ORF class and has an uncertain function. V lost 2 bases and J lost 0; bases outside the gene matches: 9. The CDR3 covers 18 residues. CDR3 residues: CASSQRETGDSSYNEQFF. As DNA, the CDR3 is TGCGCCAGCAGTCAACGAGAGACAGGGGACAGCTCCTACAATGAGCAGTTCTTC.

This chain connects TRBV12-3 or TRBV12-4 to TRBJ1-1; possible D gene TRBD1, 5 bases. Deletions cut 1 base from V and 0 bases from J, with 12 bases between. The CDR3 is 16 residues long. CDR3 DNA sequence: TGTGCCAGCAGTTTAGGTTTCGGAGGGGTGAACACTGAAGCTTTCTTT. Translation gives CASSLGFGGVNTEAFF.

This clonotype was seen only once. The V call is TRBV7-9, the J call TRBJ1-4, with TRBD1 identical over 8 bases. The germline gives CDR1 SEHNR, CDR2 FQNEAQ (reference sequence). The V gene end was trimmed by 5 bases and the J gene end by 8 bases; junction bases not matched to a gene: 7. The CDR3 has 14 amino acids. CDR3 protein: CASSHRDRREKLFF. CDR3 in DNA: TGTGCCAGCAGCCACCGGGACAGGCGCGAAAAACTGTTTTTT.

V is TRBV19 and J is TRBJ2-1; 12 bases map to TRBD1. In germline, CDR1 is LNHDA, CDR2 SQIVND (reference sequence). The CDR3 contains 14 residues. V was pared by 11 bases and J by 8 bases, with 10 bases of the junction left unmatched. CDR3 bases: TGTGCCGCAGGTTCGGGGACAGGGGGCCATGAGCAGTTCTTC. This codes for CAAGSGTGGHEQFF.

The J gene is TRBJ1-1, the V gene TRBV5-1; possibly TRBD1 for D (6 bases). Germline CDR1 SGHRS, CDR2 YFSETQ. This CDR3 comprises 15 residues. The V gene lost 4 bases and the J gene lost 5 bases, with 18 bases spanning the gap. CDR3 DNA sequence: TGCGCCAGCAGCCGGGATGGGGGGGCTGGGACTGAAGCTTTCTTT. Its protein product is CASSRDGGAGTEAFF.

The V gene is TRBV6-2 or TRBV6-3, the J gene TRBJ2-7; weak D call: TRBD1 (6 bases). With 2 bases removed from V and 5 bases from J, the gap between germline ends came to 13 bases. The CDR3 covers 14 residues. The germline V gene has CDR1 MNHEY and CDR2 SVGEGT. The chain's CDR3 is CASSYIRGVDEQYF. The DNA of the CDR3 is TGTGCCAGCAGTTACATCAGGGGCGTCGACGAGCAGTACTTC.

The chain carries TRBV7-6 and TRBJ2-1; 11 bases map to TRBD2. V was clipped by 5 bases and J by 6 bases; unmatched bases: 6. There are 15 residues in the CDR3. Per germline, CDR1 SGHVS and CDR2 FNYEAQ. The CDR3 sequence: CASSLTSGGTNEQFF. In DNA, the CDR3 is TGTGCCAGCAGCCTCACTAGCGGGGGAACCAATGAGCAGTTCTTC.

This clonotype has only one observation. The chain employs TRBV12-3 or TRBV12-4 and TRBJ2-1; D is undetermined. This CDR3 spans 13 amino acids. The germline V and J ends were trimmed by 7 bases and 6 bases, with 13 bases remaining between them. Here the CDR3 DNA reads TGTGCCAGCACTAACGGCCGCTTCAATGAGCAGTTCTTC. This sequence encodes CASTNGRFNEQFF.

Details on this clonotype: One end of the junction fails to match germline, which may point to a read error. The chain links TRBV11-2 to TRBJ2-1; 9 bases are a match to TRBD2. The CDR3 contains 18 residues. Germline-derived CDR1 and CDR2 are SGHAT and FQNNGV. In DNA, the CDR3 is TGTGCCAACAGCTTAGGCAAGGGGCGGGGGGGCTCCTACAATGAGCAGTTCTTC. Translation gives CANSLGKGRGGSYNEQFF. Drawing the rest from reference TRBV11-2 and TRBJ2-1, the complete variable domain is EAGVAQSPRYKIIEKRQSVAFWCNPISGHATLYWYQQILGQGPKLLIQFQNNGVVDDSQLPKDRFSAERLKGVDSTLKIQPAKLEDSAVYLCANSLGKGRGGSYNEQFFGPGTRLTVL.

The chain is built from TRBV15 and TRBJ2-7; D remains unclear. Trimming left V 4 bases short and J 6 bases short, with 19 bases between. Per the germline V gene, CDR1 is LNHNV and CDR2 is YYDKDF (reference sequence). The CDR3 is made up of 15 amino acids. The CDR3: CATSTPEAGPGEQYF. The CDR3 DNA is TGTGCCACCAGCACCCCAGAGGCAGGCCCGGGCGAGCAGTACTTC.